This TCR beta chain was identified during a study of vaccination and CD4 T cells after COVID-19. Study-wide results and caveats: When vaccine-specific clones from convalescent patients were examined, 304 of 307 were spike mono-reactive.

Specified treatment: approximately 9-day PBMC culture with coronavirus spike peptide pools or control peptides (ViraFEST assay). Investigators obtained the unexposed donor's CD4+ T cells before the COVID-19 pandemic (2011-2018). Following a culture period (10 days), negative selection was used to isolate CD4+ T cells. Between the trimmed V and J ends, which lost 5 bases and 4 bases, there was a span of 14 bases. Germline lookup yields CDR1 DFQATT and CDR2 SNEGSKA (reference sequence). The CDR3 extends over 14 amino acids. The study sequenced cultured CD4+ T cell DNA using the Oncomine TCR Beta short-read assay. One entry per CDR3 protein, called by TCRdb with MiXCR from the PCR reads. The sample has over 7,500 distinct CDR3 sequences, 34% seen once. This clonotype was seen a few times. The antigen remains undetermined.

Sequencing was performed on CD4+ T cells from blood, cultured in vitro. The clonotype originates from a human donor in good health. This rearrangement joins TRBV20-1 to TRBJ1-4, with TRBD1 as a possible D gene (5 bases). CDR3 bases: TGCAGTGCTGATGGAGGGGCCCTTAATGAAAAACTGTTTTTT. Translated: CSADGGALNEKLFF.